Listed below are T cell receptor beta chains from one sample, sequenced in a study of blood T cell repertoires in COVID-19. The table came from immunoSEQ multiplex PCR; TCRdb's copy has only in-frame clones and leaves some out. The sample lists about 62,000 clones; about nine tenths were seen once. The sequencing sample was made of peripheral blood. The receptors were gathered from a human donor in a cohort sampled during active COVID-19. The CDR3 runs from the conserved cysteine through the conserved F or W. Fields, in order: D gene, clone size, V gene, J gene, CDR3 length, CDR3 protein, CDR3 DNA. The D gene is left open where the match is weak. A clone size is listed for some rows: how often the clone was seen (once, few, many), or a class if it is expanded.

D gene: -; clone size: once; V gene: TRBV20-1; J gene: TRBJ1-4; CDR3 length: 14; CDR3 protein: CSASLGLTNEKLFF; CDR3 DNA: TGCAGTGCTAGTCTGGGGCTAACTAATGAAAAACTGTTTTTT
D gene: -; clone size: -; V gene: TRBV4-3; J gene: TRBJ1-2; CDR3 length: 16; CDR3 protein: CASSQEGEDGIYGYTF; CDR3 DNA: TGCGCCAGCAGCCAAGAGGGGGAGGACGGAATCTATGGCTACACCTTC
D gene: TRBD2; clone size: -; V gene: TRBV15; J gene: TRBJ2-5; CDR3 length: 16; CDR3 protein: CATSVRLAGGPETQYF; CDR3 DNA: TGTGCCACCAGCGTAAGACTAGCGGGAGGGCCGGAGACCCAGTACTTC
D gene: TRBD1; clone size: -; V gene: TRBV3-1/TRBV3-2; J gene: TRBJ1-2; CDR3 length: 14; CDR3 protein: CASSQDKGGHGYTF; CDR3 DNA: TGTGCCAGCAGCCAAGATAAAGGGGGCCATGGCTACACCTTC
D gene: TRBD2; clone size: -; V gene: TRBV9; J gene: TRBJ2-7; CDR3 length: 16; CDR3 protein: CASSVGVRRGGYEQYF; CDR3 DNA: TGTGCCAGCAGCGTAGGAGTGCGACGGGGGGGCTACGAGCAGTACTTC
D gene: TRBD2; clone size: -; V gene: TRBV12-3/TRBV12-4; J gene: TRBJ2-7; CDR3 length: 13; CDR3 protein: CASRSSGVYEQYF; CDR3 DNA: TGTGCCAGCAGATCCAGCGGGGTCTACGAGCAGTACTTC
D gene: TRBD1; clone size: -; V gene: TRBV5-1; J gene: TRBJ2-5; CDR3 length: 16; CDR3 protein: CASRTGTGASQETQYF; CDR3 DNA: TGCGCCAGCAGAACCGGGACAGGGGCTTCCCAAGAGACCCAGTACTTC
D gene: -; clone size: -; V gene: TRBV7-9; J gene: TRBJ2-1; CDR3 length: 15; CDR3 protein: CASSFSGLLDNEQFF; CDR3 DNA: TGTGCCAGCAGCTTTTCAGGGCTCCTCGACAATGAGCAGTTCTTC
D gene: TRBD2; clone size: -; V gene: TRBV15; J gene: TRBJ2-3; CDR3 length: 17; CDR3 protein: CATGRVYGTSGTDTQYF; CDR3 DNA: TGTGCCACCGGTCGAGTGTATGGGACTAGCGGCACAGATACGCAGTATTTT
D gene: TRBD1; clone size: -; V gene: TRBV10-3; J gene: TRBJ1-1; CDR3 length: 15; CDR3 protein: CAIKTGANQNTEAFF; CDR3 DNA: TGTGCCATCAAAACAGGGGCGAACCAGAACACTGAAGCTTTCTTT
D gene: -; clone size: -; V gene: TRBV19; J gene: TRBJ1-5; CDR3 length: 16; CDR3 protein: CASKREGMYSNQPQHF; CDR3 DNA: TGTGCCAGCAAACGGGAAGGGATGTATAGCAATCAGCCCCAGCATTTT
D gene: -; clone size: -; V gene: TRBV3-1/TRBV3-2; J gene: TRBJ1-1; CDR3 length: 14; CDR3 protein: CASSEASHILEAFF; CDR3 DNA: TGTGCCAGCAGCGAGGCCAGTCACATATTGGAAGCTTTCTTT
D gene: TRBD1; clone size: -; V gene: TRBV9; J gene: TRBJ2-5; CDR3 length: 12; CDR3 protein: CASGGQGETQYF; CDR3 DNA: TGTGCCAGCGGCGGACAGGGGGAGACCCAGTACTTC
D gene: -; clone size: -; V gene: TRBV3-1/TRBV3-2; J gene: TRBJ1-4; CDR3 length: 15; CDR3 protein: CASRDRTANNEKLFF; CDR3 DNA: TGTGCCAGCAGGGATCGGACAGCTAATAATGAAAAACTGTTTTTT
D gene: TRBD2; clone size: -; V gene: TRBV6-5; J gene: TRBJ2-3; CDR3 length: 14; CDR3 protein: CASSSGGASDTQYF; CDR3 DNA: TGTGCCAGCAGTAGCGGGGGGGCCTCAGATACGCAGTATTTT
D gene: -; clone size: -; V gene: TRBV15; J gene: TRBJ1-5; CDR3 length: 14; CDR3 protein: CATSRDILGGRRHF; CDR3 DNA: TGTGCCACCAGCAGAGATATCTTGGGGGGGCGCAGGCATTTT
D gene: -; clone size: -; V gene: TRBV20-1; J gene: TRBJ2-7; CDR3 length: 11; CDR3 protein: CSARAVYEQYF; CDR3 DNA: TGCAGTGCTAGGGCAGTCTACGAGCAGTACTTC
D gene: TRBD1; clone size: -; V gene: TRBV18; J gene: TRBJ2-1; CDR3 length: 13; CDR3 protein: CASSQGQVNEQFF; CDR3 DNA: TGTGCCAGCTCGCAGGGACAGGTAAATGAGCAGTTCTTC
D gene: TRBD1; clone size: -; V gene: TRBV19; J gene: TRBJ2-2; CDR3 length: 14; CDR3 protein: CASSPGTGPGELFF; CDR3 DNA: TGTGCCAGTAGTCCCGGGACAGGGCCCGGGGAGCTGTTTTTT
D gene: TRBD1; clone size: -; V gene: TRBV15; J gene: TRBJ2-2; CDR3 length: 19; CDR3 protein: CATSSPIMPGQGFGGELFF; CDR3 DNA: TGTGCCACCAGCAGCCCGATAATGCCGGGACAGGGTTTCGGCGGGGAGCTGTTTTTT
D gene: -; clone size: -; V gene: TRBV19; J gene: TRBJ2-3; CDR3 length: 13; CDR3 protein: CASSTGLTNTQYF; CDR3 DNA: TGTGCCAGTAGTACAGGACTGACAAATACGCAGTATTTT
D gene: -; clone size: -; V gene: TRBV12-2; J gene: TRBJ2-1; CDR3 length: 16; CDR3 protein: CASRLGLMRRYNEQFF; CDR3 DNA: TGTGCAAGTCGCTTGGGACTCATGAGGCGATACAATGAGCAGTTCTTC